The source of this T cell receptor beta chain is a study of CD4 T cells in relation to SARS-CoV-2 and coronaviruses. With respect to this clone: Its cognate antigen is unknown.

Germline V gives CDR1 SGHVS, CDR2 FNYEAQ. V lost 3 bases, J lost 0 bases, and 3 bases lay in between. This CDR3 is built from 13 residues. Measured with immunoSEQ multiplex PCR; TCRdb has only the in-frame clones, and not every one. The sample yields some 46,000 clones, almost 85% seen once. The clonotype originates from an adult with COVID-19. The chain employs TRBV7-6 and TRBJ1-5; D remains unclear. Sequenced: naive CD4+ T cells from PBMCs, cultured in vitro. The subset here: naive CD4+ T cells isolated by negative enrichment. This CDR3 reads CASSLSSNQPQHF. For the CDR3, the DNA is TGTGCCAGCAGCTTGAGTAGCAATCAGCCCCAGCATTTT.